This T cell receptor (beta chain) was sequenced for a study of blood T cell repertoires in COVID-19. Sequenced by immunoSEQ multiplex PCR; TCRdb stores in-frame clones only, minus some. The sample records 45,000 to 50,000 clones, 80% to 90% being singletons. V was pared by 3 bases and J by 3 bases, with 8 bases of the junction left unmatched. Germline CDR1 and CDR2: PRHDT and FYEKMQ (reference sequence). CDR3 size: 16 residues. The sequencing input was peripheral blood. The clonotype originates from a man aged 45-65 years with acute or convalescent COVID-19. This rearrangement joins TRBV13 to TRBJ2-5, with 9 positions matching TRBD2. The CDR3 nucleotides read TGTGCCAGCAGCTTCCGTGTAGCGGGGGAGGAAGAGACCCAGTACTTC. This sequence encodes CASSFRVAGEEETQYF.